The 13 T cell receptor beta chains presented below share a single source sample, sequenced in a study of T cells after yellow fever vaccination (dated by TCRdb to 2018 to 2020). Library construction relied on 5' RACE. The run used an Illumina HiSeq 2500. TCRdb reworked the public reads: Q25 trimming with fastp, MiXCR clone assembly, productive beta chains retained. Under each unique CDR3 protein, matching rows form one entry showing the most common genes and DNA. Across this sample there are about 400,000 distinct CDR3 sequences, with about 9.9% seen only once. Roughly 18% of the sample rests with the top ten. The treatment or condition label, read with the paper, signifies: live attenuated yellow fever vaccine strain. The sample consisted of PBMCs, taken on the day of the first yellow fever vaccination. These receptors were collected from a man between 18 and 29 years old who received the YFV17D yellow fever vaccine.

The chain couples TRBV20-1 to TRBJ2-7, with 8 bases aligning to TRBD2. The CDR3 is 14 residues long. CDR1 and CDR2 (germline): DFQATT, SNEGSKA (reference sequence). The junction had 3 bases not matched to a gene; V was cut back by 1 base and J by 1 base. CDR3 in DNA: TGCAGTGCTAGAGTCCGGGGGGGATCCTACGAGCAGTACTTC. As protein: CSARVRGGSYEQYF.

This clonotype was counted only a few times. This chain connects TRBV7-4 to TRBJ2-2, with 7 bases fitting TRBD1. The CDR3 consists of 15 residues. The J segment lost 6 bases and the V segment lost 5 bases, leaving 9 bases of the junction unmatched. Germline CDR1 and CDR2: SGHVT and SQSDAQ. Here the CDR3 reads CASSPSTGSSGELFF. The CDR3, as DNA: TGTGCCAGCAGCCCCTCGACAGGGTCGTCCGGGGAGCTGTTTTTT.

This clonotype was seen ten or more times. This chain joins TRBV12-3 or TRBV12-4 and TRBJ2-7, with D possibly matching TRBD1 (6 bases). Deletions cut 5 bases from V and 4 bases from J, with 9 bases between. CDR3 length equals 12 residues. The DNA of the CDR3 is TGTGCCAGCAGTAGAACAGGGTACGAGCAGTACTTC. Protein: CASSRTGYEQYF.

Here the CDR3 reads CSARGTGGVKPQHF. Here the CDR3 DNA reads TGCAGTGCTAGAGGCACAGGGGGCGTAAAGCCCCAGCATTTT. This chain connects TRBV20-1 to TRBJ1-5, with 9 bases that match TRBD1. The V and J ends lost 1 base and 8 bases, in that order; junction bases with no gene match: 6. The CDR3 contains 14 residues. In germline, CDR1 is DFQATT, CDR2 SNEGSKA (reference sequence).

This clonotype was seen more than once but under ten times. V usage is TRBV4-3 and J usage is TRBJ1-1, with TRBD1 as a possible D gene (5 bases). The V gene lost 3 bases and the J gene lost 8 bases, with 19 bases spanning the gap. The CDR3 loop spans 15 amino acids. From germline, CDR1 is LGHNA and CDR2 YSLEER. The CDR3 here is CASSQSLEGPSEAFF. CDR3 nucleotide sequence: TGCGCCAGCAGCCAGAGCCTCGAGGGGCCGTCCGAAGCTTTCTTT.

A word on this clonotype: One end of the junction is discordant with germline, which a read error may explain. This chain links TRBV5-1 with TRBJ2-5, with 9 bases identical to TRBD2. CDR1 and CDR2 (germline): SGHRS, YFSETQ. The CDR3 has 15 amino acids. This CDR3 is CASSLEAGGHENQYF. The CDR3 coding sequence is TGCGCCAGCAGCTTGGAGGCGGGGGGGCACGAGAACCAGTACTTC. The entire variable domain, with the rest obtained from reference TRBV5-1 and TRBJ2-5, is as follows: KAGVTQTPRYLIKTRGQQVTLSCSPISGHRSVSWYQQTPGQGLQFLFEYFSETQRNKGNFPGRFSGRQFSNSRSEMNVSTLELGDSALYLCASSLEAGGHENQYFGPGTRLLVL.

The chain recombines TRBV5-1 with TRBJ1-1; D is undetermined. Per germline, CDR1 SGHRS and CDR2 YFSETQ. CDR3 size: 13 residues. Deletions cut 7 bases from V and 7 bases from J, with 17 bases between. CDR3 in amino acids: CASSSQDDGEAFF. The DNA of the CDR3 is TGCGCCAGCTCTAGCCAGGATGATGGTGAAGCTTTCTTT.

There are many counts of this clonotype. The chain couples TRBV5-5 to TRBJ2-1; 7 bases agree with TRBD1. V gave up 2 bases and J gave up 7 bases; unmatched junction bases: 9. The CDR3 has 15 amino acids. Germline-derived CDR1 and CDR2 are SGHKS and YYEKEE (reference sequence). CDR3 region: CASSFTGEARNEQFF. The CDR3, as DNA: TGTGCCAGCAGCTTCACAGGGGAAGCAAGGAATGAGCAGTTCTTC.

The genes are TRBV20-1 and TRBJ1-3, with D uncertain. The germline V and J ends were trimmed by 5 bases and 1 base, with 9 bases remaining between them. The CDR3 contains 13 residues. Germline-derived CDR1 and CDR2 are DFQATT and SNEGSKA (reference sequence). This chain's CDR3 is CSAVSGSGNTIYF. The CDR3 bases are TGCAGTGCTGTCTCTGGGTCTGGAAACACCATATATTTT.

This clonotype was picked up a small number of times. This CDR3 is CASSFRVLTDTQYF. The CDR3 DNA reads as TGTGCCAGCAGCTTCCGGGTGCTCACAGATACGCAGTATTTT. This chain uses TRBV7-2 with TRBJ2-3, with D hard to call. V lost 3 bases and J lost 2, with 9 bases in between. The length of the CDR3 is 14 residues. CDR1 is SGHTA and CDR2 is FQGNSA in the germline V gene.

This clonotype has more than one count but fewer than ten. J is TRBJ1-4 and V is TRBV7-9, with a possible D match to TRBD1 (5 bases). The length of the CDR3 is 15 residues. CDR1 is SEHNR and CDR2 is FQNEAQ in the germline V gene (reference sequence). Trimming stripped 3 bases from V and 7 bases from J, with 15 bases between. In nucleotides, the CDR3 is TGTGCCAGCAGCTTGGATCAGGGATTCGTTGAAAAACTGTTTTTT. It is translated as CASSLDQGFVEKLFF.

The CDR3 DNA is TGTGCCAGCTCACCAGGATCGGAGAATCGGTACCAAGTGAACTACGAGCAGTACGTC. It codes for CASSPGSENRYQVNYEQYV. This chain links TRBV18 with TRBJ2-7; D unclear. CDR1 is KGHSH, CDR2 LQKENI, per germline. V gave up 2 bases and J gave up 3 bases, with 26 bases separating them. This CDR3 has 19 amino acids.

The chain combines TRBV7-3 with TRBJ2-1; the match to TRBD2 covers 11 bases. V lost 5 bases and J lost 9; bases outside the gene matches: 12. The length of the CDR3 is 16 residues. Looked up from germline, CDR1 is SGHTA and CDR2 is FQGTGA. The chain's CDR3 is CASSLSSSGGTSEQFF. The DNA for the CDR3 is TGTGCCAGCAGCCTGTCCTCTAGCGGGGGGACTAGTGAGCAGTTCTTC.